A selection of T cell receptor beta chains follows, all from one sample in a study of blood T cell repertoires in COVID-19. Profiling relied on immunoSEQ multiplex PCR, and the TCRdb table lists in-frame clones only, not all of them. The sample carries around 140,000 clones, 81% recorded once. Sequencing was done on a sample of peripheral blood. The receptor source for this set is a human donor in a cohort sampled during active COVID-19. The CDR3 runs from the conserved cysteine through the conserved F or W. D genes are given only for firm matches. Not all rows give a size; the values are once, few, many and, for expanded clones, a class.

>TRBD2|TRBV5-1|.|TRBJ2-5
CASSLRASGQETQYF
TGCGCCAGCAGCTTGAGGGCTAGCGGTCAAGAGACCCAGTACTTC
>.|TRBV15|.|TRBJ2-1
CATSKPGDGQFF
TGTGCCACCAGCAAACCGGGAGATGGGCAGTTCTTC
>TRBD1|TRBV19|once|TRBJ1-4
CASRGTGQNEKLFF
TGTGCCTCTCGTGGGACAGGACAAAATGAAAAACTGTTTTTT
>.|TRBV6-5|.|TRBJ1-1
CATTRQNGAEAFF
TGTGCCACCACGCGGCAAAACGGAGCTGAAGCTTTCTTT
>.|TRBV19|.|TRBJ2-7
CASSMTGTRLEQYF
TGTGCCAGTAGTATGACAGGGACTCGGCTAGAGCAGTACTTC
>TRBD1|TRBV7-2|.|TRBJ2-7
CASSLDGRGLGFTYEQYF
TGTGCCAGCAGCTTAGATGGCAGGGGGCTAGGGTTTACCTACGAGCAGTACTTC
>.|TRBV11-2|.|TRBJ1-1
CASSLVFREAFF
TGTGCCAGCAGCTTAGTTTTCAGAGAAGCTTTCTTT
>TRBD2|TRBV18|.|TRBJ2-3
CASSPGLGRERTDTQYF
TGTGCCAGCTCACCAGGACTCGGGCGGGAGAGGACAGATACGCAGTATTTT
>.|TRBV7-8|.|TRBJ2-5
CASTPGPGETQYF
TGTGCCAGCACTCCCGGGCCAGGGGAGACCCAGTACTTC
>TRBD1|TRBV10-1|.|TRBJ2-7
CATASSDRWAYEQYF
TGCGCCACCGCCTCTTCGGACAGGTGGGCCTACGAGCAGTACTTC
>TRBD2|TRBV11-2|.|TRBJ2-7
CASRATSGIHEQYF
TGTGCCAGCAGGGCTACTAGCGGGATCCACGAGCAGTACTTC
>TRBD2|TRBV4-3|once|TRBJ2-3
CASSQDFAGGPRDTQYF
TGCGCCAGCAGCCAAGATTTCGCGGGAGGCCCTAGAGATACGCAGTATTTT
>TRBD2|TRBV28|once|TRBJ2-7
CASSLQGLVATRVSEQYF
TGTGCCAGCAGTTTACAGGGACTAGTTGCGACACGGGTGAGCGAGCAGTACTTC
>.|TRBV7-9|.|TRBJ2-1
CASSFGSGSYNEQFF
TGTGCCAGCAGCTTCGGGAGTGGGTCCTACAATGAGCAGTTCTTC
>.|TRBV28|.|TRBJ1-2
CASSPPVRVDAGYTF
TGTGCCAGCAGTCCACCGGTGAGGGTGGACGCAGGCTACACCTTC
>.|TRBV4-2|.|TRBJ2-7
CASSQDSFGQNYEQYF
TGTGCCAGCAGCCAAGATTCCTTCGGACAGAACTACGAGCAGTACTTC
>.|TRBV5-1|.|TRBJ2-7
CASSFRDLGYEQYF
TGCGCCAGCAGCTTCCGGGACTTAGGGTACGAGCAGTACTTC
>.|TRBV4-3|.|TRBJ2-6
CASSQEVGPGSGANVLTF
TGCGCCAGCAGCCAAGAGGTGGGGCCTGGCTCTGGGGCCAACGTCCTGACTTTC
>TRBD1|TRBV3-1/TRBV3-2|.|TRBJ2-7
CASSQRTGAYEQYF
TGTGCCAGCAGCCAAAGGACAGGGGCCTACGAGCAGTACTTC
>.|TRBV9|few|TRBJ1-5
CASSGTGGGNQPQHF
TGTGCCAGCAGCGGAACGGGGGGTGGCAATCAGCCCCAGCATTTT
>.|TRBV6-6|.|TRBJ2-1
CASSRTSNNEQFF
TGTGCCAGCAGTAGGACAAGCAACAATGAGCAGTTCTTC
>.|TRBV5-4|.|TRBJ2-6
CASIYMGGQSSGANVLTF
TGTGCCAGCATCTATATGGGGGGACAGAGCTCTGGGGCCAACGTCCTGACTTTC
>.|TRBV7-2|.|TRBJ1-5
CASSLYPSYSNQPQHF
TGTGCCAGCAGCCTCTACCCCTCCTATAGCAATCAGCCCCAGCATTTT
>TRBD2|TRBV3-1/TRBV3-2|.|TRBJ2-3
CASSQWGRGTQYF
TGTGCCAGCAGCCAATGGGGGAGGGGTACGCAGTATTTT
>.|TRBV3-1/TRBV3-2|.|TRBJ2-7
CASSQVPGGHYEQYF
TGTGCCAGCAGCCAAGTGCCGGGCGGACACTACGAGCAGTACTTC
>.|TRBV7-9|few|TRBJ1-1
CASSLATENTEAFF
TGTGCCAGCAGCTTAGCCACAGAGAACACTGAAGCTTTCTTT
>TRBD1|TRBV6-5|.|TRBJ2-3
CASNGQAQRTDTQYF
TGTGCCAGCAACGGACAGGCCCAACGCACAGATACGCAGTATTTT